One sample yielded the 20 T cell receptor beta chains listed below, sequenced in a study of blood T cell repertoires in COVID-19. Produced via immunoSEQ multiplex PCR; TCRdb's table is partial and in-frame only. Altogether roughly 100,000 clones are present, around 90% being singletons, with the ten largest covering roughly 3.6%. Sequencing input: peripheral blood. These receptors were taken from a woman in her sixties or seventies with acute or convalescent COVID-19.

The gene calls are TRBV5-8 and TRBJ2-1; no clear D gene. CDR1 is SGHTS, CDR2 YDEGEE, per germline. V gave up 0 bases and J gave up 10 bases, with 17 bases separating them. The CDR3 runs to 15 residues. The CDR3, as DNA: TGTGCCAGCAGCTTGGTAGCTCTGGCCGCCCGAGAGCAGTTCTTC. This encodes CASSLVALAAREQFF.

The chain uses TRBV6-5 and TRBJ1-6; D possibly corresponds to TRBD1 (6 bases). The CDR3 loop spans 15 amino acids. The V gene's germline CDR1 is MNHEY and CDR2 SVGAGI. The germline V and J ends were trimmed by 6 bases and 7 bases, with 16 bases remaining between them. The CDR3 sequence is CASRATGSWNSPLHF. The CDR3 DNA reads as TGTGCCAGCAGGGCAACAGGGTCCTGGAATTCACCCCTCCACTTT.

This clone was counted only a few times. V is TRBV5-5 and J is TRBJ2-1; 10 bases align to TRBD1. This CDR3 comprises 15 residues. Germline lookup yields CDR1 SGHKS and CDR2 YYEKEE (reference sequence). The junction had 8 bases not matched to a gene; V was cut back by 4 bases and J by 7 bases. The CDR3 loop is CASSPAGQGTNEQFF. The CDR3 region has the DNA TGTGCCAGCAGCCCAGCGGGACAGGGGACGAATGAGCAGTTCTTC.

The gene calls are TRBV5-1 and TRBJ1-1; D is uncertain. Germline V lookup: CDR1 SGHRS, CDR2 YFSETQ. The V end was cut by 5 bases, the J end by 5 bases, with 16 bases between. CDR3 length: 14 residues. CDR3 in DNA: TGCGCCAGCAGACCTGACACCGGGAAGACTGAAGCTTTCTTT. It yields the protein CASRPDTGKTEAFF.

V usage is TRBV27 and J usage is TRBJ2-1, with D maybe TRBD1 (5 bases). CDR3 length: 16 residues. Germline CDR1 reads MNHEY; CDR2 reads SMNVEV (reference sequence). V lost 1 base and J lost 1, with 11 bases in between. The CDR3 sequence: CASSLWGRGSYNEQFF. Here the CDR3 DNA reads TGTGCCAGCAGTTTATGGGGAAGGGGATCCTACAATGAGCAGTTCTTC.

The CDR3 sequence is CASSRGTSGHNEQFF. CDR3 DNA: TGTGCCAGCAGCCGAGGCACTAGCGGACACAATGAGCAGTTCTTC. The chain has TRBV11-3 and TRBJ2-1; TRBD2 matches 8 bases. Germline V gene sequence: CDR1 SGHNT, CDR2 YENEEA. The CDR3 has 15 amino acids. V was pared by 5 bases and J by 5 bases, with 8 bases of the junction left unmatched.

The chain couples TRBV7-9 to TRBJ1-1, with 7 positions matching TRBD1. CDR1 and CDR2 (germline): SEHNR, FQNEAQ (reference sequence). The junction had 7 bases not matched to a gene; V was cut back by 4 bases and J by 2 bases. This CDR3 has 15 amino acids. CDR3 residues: CASSSQGQLNTEAFF. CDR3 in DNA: TGTGCCAGCAGCTCCCAGGGACAGCTAAACACTGAAGCTTTCTTT.

The CDR3 bases are TGTGCCAGCAGTCCTCCCGGGACTAGAGGGTGGGGCAATGAGCAGTTCTTC. It yields the protein CASSPPGTRGWGNEQFF. The J gene is TRBJ2-1, the V gene TRBV28, with 8 positions matching TRBD2. The CDR3 has 17 residues. In germline, CDR1 is MDHEN, CDR2 SYDVKM. The V and J ends lost 5 bases and 6 bases, in that order; junction bases with no gene match: 15.

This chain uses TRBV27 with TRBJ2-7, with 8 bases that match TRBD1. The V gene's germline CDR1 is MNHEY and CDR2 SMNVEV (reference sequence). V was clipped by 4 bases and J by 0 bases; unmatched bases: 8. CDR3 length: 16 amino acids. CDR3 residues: CASSSGRGRLSYEQYF. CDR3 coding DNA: TGTGCCAGCAGTTCCGGCAGGGGGCGACTCTCCTACGAGCAGTACTTC.

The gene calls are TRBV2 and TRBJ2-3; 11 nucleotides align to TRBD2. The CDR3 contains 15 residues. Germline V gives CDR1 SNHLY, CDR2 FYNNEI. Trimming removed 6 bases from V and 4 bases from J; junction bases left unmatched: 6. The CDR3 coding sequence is TGTGCCAGCAGCTTACTAGCGGGAGATCCAGATACGCAGTATTTT. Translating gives CASSLLAGDPDTQYF.

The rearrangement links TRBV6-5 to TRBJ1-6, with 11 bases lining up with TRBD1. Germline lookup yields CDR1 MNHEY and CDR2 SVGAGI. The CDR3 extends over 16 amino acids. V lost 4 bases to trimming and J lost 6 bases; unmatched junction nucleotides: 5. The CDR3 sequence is CASSSGQGAANSPLHF. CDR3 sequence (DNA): TGTGCCAGCAGTTCCGGACAGGGGGCGGCTAATTCACCCCTCCACTTT.

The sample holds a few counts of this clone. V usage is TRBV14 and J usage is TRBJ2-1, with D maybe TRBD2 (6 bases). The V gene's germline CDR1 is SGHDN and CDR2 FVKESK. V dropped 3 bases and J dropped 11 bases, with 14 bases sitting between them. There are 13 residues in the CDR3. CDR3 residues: CASSQIGRGQQFF. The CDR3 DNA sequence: TGTGCCAGCAGCCAGATTGGGCGGGGCCAGCAGTTCTTC.

CDR3 nucleotides: TGTGCCAGCAGCAGGGGCGGTGATTCACCCCTCCACTTT. This codes for CASSRGGDSPLHF. V is TRBV25-1 and J is TRBJ1-6, with a possible D match to TRBD1 (6 bases). The CDR3 length is 13 residues. Deletions cut 6 bases from V and 8 bases from J, with 11 bases between. Germline values: CDR1 MGHDK, CDR2 SYGVNS.

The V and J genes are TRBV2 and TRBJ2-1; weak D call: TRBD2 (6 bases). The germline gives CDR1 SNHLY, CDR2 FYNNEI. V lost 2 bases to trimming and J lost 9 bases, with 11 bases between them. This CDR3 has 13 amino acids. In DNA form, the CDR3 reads TGTGCCAGCAGTGAAATGCTGGGAGGTGAGCAGTTCTTC. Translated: CASSEMLGGEQFF.

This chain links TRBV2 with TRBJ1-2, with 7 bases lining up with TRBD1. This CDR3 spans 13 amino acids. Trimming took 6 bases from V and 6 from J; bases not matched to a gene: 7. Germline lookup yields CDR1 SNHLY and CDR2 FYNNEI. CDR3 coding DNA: TGTGCCAGCAGCGATAACAGGGGAGATGGCTACACCTTC. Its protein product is CASSDNRGDGYTF.

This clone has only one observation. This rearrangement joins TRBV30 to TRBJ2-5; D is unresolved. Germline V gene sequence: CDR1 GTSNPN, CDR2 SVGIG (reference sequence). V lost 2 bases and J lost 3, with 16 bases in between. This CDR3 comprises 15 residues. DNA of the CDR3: TGTGCCTGGAGTCCCTATTGGGCCCCTGAAGAGACCCAGTACTTC. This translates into CAWSPYWAPEETQYF.

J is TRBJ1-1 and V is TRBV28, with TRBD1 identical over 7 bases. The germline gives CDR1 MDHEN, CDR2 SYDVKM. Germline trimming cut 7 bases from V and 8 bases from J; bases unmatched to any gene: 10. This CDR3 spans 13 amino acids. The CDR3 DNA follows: TGTGCCAGCACCATACAGGGGAAGTTCGAAGCTTTCTTT. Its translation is CASTIQGKFEAFF. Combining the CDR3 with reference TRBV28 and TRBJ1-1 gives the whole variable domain DVKVTQSSRYLVKRTGEKVFLECVQDMDHENMFWYRQDPGLGLRLIYFSYDVKMKEKGDIPEGYSVSREKKERFSLILESASTNQTSMYLCASTIQGKFEAFFGQGTRLTVV.

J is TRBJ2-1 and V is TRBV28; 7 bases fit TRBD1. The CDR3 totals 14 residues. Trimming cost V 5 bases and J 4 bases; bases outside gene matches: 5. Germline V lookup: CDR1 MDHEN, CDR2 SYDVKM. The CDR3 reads CASSRPGQYNEQFF. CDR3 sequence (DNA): TGTGCCAGCAGTCGACCGGGACAGTACAATGAGCAGTTCTTC.

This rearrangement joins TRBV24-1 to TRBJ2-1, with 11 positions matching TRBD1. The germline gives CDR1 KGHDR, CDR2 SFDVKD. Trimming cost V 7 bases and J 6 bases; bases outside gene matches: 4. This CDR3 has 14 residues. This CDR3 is CATRGTGGVNEQFF. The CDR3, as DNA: TGTGCCACCAGGGGGACAGGGGGTGTCAATGAGCAGTTCTTC.

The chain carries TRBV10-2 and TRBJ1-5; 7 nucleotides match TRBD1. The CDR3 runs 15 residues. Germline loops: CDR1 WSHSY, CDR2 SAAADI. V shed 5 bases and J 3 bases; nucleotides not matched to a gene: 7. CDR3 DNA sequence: TGCGCCAGCAGTCCCTACAGGGGAGACAATCAGCCCCAGCATTTT. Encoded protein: CASSPYRGDNQPQHF.